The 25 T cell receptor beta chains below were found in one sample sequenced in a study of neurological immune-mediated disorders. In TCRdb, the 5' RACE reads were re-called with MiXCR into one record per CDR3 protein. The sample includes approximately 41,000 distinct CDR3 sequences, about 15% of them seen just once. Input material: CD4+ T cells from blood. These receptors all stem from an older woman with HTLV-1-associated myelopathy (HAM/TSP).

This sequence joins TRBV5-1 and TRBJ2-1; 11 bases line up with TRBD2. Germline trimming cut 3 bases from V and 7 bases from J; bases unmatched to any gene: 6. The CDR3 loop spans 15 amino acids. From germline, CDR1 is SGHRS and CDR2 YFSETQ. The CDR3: CASSSTSGTGNEQFF. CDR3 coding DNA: TGCGCCAGCAGCTCGACTAGCGGGACCGGGAATGAGCAGTTCTTC.

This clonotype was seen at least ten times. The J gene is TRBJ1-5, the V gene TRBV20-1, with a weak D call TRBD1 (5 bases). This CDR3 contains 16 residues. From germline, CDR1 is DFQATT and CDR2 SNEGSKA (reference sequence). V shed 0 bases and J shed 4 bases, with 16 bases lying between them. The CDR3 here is CSARDGSSGLNQPQHF. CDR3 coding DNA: TGCAGTGCTAGAGATGGTTCATCAGGGTTAAATCAGCCCCAGCATTTT.

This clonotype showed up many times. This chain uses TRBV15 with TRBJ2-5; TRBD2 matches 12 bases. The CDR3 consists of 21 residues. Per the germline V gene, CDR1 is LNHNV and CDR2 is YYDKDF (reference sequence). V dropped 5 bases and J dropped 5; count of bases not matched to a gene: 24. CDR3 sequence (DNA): TGTGCCACCAGCCCCCGCACCCGGCGGACTAGCGGGGAGCCTTGGGGGGAGACCCAGTACTTC. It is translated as CATSPRTRRTSGEPWGETQYF.

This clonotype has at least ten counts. DNA for the CDR3: TGTGCCAGCGGGGACGGAACAACCCAAGAGACCCAGTACTTC. It is translated as CASGDGTTQETQYF. The genes are TRBV18 and TRBJ2-5, with D perhaps matching TRBD1 or TRBD2 (5 bases each). The germline gives CDR1 KGHSH, CDR2 LQKENI. The length of the CDR3 is 14 residues. Trimming pared 8 bases from V and 1 base from J, leaving 14 bases between.

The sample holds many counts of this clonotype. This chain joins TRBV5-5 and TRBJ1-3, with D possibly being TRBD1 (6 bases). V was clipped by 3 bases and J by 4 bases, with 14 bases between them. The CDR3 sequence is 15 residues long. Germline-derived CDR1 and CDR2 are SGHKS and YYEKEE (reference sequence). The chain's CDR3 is CASSSNQGSGNTIYF. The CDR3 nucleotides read TGTGCCAGCAGCTCTAATCAGGGGAGCGGAAACACCATATATTTT.

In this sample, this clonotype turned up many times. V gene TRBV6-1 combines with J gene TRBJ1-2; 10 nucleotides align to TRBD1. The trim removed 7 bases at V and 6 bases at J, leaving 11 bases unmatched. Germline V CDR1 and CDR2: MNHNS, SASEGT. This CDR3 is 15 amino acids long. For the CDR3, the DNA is TGTGCCAGCAAGCTCCCGGGACAGGGGATGAATGGCTACACCTTC. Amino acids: CASKLPGQGMNGYTF.

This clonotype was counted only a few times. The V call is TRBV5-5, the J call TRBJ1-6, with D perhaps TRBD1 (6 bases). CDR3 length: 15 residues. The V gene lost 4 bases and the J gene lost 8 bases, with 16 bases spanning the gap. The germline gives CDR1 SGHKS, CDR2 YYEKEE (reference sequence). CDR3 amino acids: CASSGSRGVDSPLHF. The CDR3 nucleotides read TGTGCCAGCAGCGGGTCGAGGGGGGTGGATTCACCCCTCCACTTT.

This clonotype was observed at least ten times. CDR3 region: CASSWGQGGEQFF. The CDR3 DNA sequence: TGTGCCAGCAGTTGGGGACAGGGGGGAGAGCAGTTCTTC. The V and J genes are TRBV7-9 and TRBJ2-1; 11 positions match TRBD1. CDR3 size: 13 residues. J was trimmed by 10 bases and V by 6 bases; bases with no gene match: 5. CDR1 is SEHNR, CDR2 FQNEAQ, per germline (reference sequence).

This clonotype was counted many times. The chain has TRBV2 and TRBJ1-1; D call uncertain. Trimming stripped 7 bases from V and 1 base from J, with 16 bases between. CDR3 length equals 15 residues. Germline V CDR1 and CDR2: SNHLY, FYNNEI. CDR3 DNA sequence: TGTGCCAGCAAGGCGAATAGGGCCTGGAACACTGAAGCTTTCTTT. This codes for CASKANRAWNTEAFF.

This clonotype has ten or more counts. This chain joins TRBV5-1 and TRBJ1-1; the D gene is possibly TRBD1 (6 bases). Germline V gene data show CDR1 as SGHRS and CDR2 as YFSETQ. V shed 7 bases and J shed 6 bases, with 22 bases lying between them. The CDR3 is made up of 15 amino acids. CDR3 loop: CASRVRLGGISEAFF. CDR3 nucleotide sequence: TGCGCCAGCCGCGTGCGCCTCGGGGGCATATCTGAAGCTTTCTTT.

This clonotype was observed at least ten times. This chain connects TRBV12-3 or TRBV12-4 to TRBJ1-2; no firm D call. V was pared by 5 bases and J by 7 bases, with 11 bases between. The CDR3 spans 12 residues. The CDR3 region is CASSAYLGGYTF. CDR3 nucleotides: TGTGCCAGCAGTGCCTATTTGGGTGGCTACACCTTC.

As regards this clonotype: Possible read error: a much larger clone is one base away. Written as DNA, the CDR3 is TGTGCCAGCAGCTTAGGGGGGAACACCGGGGACCTGTTTTTT. Protein: CASSLGGNTGDLFF. This chain connects TRBV11-2 to TRBJ2-2; D possibly uses TRBD1 or TRBD2 (5 bases each). Germline CDR1 is SGHAT and CDR2 is FQNNGV. This CDR3 has 14 residues.

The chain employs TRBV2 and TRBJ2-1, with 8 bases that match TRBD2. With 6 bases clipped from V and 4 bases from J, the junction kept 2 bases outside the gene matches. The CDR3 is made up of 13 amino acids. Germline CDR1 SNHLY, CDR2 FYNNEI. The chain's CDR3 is CASRTSEYNEQFF. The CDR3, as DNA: TGTGCCAGCAGGACTAGCGAATACAATGAGCAGTTCTTC. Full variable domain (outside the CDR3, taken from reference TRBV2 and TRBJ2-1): EPEVTQTPSHQVTQMGQEVILRCVPISNHLYFYWYRQILGQKVEFLVSFYNNEISEKSEIFDDQFSVERPDGSNFTLKIRSTKLEDSAMYFCASRTSEYNEQFFGPGTRLTVL.

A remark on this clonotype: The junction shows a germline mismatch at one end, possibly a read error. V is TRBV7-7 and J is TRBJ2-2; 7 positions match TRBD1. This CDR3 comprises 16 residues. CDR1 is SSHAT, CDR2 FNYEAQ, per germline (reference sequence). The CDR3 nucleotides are TGTGCTAGCAGCTTAGGGGGCGCTGCGAACACCGGGGAGCTGTTTTTT. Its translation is CASSLGGAANTGELFF.

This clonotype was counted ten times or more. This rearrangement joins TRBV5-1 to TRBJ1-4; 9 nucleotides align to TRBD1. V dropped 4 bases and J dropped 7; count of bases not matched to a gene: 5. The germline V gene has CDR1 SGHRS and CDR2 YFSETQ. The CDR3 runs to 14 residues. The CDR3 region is CASSTGGPGEKLFF. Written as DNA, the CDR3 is TGCGCCAGCAGCACAGGGGGCCCGGGTGAAAAACTGTTTTTT.

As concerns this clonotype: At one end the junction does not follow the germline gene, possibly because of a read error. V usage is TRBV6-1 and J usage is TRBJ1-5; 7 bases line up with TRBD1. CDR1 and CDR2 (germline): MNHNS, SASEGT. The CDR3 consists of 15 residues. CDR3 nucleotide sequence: TGTGCCAGCAGTGCTGCTCAGGGACAGAATCAGACCCAGCATTTT. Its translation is CASSAAQGQNQTQHF.

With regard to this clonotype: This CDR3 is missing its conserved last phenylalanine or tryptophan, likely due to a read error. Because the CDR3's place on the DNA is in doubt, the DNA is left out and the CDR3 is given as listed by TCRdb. CDR3: CASGSLGLNI. The chain combines TRBV12-5 with TRBJ2-1; the listed D gene, TRBD2, was not tested against the DNA. Germline V lookup: CDR1 LGHNT, CDR2 FRNRAP. The CDR3 has 10 amino acids, counting both end residues.

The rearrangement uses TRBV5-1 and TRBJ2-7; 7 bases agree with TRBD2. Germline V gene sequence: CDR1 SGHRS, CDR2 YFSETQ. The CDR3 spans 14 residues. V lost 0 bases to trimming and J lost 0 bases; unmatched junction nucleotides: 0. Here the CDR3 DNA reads TGCGCCAGCAGCTTGGGGGACTACTCCTACGAGCAGTACTTC. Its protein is CASSLGDYSYEQYF.

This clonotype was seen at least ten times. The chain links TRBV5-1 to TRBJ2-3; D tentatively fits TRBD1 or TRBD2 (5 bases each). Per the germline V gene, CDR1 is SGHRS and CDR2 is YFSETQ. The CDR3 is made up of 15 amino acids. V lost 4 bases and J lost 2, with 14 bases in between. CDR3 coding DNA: TGCGCCAGCAGCGCCAGAAACGGGGCCACAGATACGCAGTATTTT. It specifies CASSARNGATDTQYF.

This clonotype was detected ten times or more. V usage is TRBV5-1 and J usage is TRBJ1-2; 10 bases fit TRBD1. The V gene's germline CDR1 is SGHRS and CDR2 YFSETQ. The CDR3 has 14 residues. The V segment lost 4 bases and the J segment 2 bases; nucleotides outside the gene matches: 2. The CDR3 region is CASSQTGGNYGYTF. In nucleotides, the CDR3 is TGCGCCAGCAGCCAGACAGGGGGCAACTATGGCTACACCTTC.

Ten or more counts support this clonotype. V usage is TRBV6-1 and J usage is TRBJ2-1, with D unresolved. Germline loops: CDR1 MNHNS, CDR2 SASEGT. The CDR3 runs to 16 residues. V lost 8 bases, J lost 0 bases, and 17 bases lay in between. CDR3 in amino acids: CASLVVRPGSYNEQFF. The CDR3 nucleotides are TGTGCCAGCTTAGTCGTGCGGCCCGGCTCCTACAATGAGCAGTTCTTC.

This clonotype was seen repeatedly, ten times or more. CDR3 sequence reads: CAISLGDLDTEAFF. CDR3 sequence (DNA): TGTGCCATCAGCCTAGGGGACTTGGACACTGAAGCTTTCTTT. This chain joins TRBV10-3 and TRBJ1-1, with D tentatively TRBD1 (5 bases). CDR1 is ENHRY, CDR2 SYGVKD, per germline. This CDR3 is built from 14 residues. Trimming shortened V by 6 bases and J by 3 bases, and 14 bases separated the two germline ends.

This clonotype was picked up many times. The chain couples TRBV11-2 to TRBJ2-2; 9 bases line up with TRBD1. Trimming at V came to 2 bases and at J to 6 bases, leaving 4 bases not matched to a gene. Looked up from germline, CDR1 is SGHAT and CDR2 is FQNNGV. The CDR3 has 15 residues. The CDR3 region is CASSLTGGAAGELFF. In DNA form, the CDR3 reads TGTGCCAGCAGCTTAACAGGGGGCGCGGCCGGGGAGCTGTTTTTT.

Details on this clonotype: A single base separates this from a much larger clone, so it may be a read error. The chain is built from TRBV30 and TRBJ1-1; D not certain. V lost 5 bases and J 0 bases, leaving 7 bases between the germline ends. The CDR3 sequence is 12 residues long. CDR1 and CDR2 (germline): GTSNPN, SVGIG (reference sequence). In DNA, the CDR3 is TGTGCCTGGGTTAAAATGAACACTGAAGCTTTCTTT. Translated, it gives CAWVKMNTEAFF. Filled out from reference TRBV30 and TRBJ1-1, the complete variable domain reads SQTIHQWPATLVQPVGSPLSLECTVEGTSNPNLYWYRQAAGRGLQLLFYSVGIGQISSEVPQNLSASRPQDRQFILSSKKLLLSDSGFYLCAWVKMNTEAFFGQGTRLTVV.

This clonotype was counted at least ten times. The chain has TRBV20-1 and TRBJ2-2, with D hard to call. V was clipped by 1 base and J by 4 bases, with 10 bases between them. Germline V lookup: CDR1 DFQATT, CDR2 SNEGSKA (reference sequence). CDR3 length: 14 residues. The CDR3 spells CSARGITGTGELFF. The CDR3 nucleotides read TGCAGTGCTAGAGGGATCACGGGCACCGGGGAGCTGTTTTTT.